Listed here are 2 T cell receptor beta chains from one sample, sequenced in a study of blood T cell repertoires in COVID-19. The method was immunoSEQ multiplex PCR; TCRdb's version includes in-frame clones alone and lacks a portion of them. Among roughly 140,000 clones listed, roughly 82% were seen once. Sample: peripheral blood. These receptors were obtained from a man aged 55 to 70 with active or convalescent COVID-19.

The chain carries TRBV7-8 and TRBJ1-3; 7 nucleotides match TRBD1. The CDR3 is 14 amino acids. In germline, CDR1 is SGHVS, CDR2 FQNEAQ. After removal of 3 bases from V and 2 bases from J, the junction contained 1 base not matched to a gene. CDR3 amino acids: CASSFTGAGNTIYF. The CDR3 coding sequence is TGTGCCAGCAGCTTTACAGGGGCTGGAAACACCATATATTTT.

J is TRBJ2-6 and V is TRBV14; 9 positions agree with TRBD1. Germline V gives CDR1 SGHDN, CDR2 FVKESK. V dropped 4 bases and J dropped 0; count of bases not matched to a gene: 7. CDR3 length: 18 residues. In DNA form, the CDR3 reads TGTGCCAGCAGCCCCACGGGACAGGGCTACTCTGGGGCCAACGTCCTGACTTTC. Its protein product is CASSPTGQGYSGANVLTF.